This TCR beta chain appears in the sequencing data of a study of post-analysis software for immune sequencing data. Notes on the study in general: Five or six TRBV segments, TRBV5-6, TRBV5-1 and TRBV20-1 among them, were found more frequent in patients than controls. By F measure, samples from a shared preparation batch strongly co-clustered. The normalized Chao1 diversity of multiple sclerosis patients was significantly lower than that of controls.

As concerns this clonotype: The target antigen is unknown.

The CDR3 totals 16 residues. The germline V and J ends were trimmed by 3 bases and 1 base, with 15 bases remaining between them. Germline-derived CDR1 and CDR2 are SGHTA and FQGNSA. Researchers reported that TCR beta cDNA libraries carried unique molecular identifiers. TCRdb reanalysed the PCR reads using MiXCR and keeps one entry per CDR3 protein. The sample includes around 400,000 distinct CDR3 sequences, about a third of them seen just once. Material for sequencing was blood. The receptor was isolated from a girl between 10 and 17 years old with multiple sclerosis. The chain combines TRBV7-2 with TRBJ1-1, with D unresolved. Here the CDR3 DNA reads TGTGCCAGCAGCTTCCTAGGGCAAAATTGGAACACTGAAGCTTTCTTT. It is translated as CASSFLGQNWNTEAFF.